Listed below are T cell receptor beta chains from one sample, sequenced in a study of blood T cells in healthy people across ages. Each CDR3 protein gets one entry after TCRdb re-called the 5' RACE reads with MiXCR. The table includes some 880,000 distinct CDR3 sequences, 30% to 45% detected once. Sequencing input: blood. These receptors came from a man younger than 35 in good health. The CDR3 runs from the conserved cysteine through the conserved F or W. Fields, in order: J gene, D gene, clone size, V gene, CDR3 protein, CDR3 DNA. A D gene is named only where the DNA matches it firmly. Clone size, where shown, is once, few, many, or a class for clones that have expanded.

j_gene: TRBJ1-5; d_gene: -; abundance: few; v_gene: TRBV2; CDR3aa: CASSGSAGNQPQHF; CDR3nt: TGTGCCAGCAGTGGGTCAGCTGGCAATCAGCCCCAGCATTTT
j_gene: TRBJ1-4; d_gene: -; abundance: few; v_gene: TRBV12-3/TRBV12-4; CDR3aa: CASSLNRETSTNEKLFF; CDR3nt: TGTGCCAGCAGTTTAAACAGGGAAACATCAACTAATGAAAAACTGTTTTTT
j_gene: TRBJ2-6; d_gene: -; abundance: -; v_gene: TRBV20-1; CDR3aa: CSATSGANVPTF; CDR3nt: TGCAGTGCCACGTCTGGGGCCAACGTCCCGACTTTC
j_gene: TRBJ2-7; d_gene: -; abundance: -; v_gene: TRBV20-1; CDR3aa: CSARESGYEQYF; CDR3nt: TGCAGTGCTAGGGAATCAGGCTACGAGCAGTACTTC
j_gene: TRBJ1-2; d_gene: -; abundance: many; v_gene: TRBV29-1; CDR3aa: CSVGGSFLGYGYTF; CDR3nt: TGCAGCGTGGGAGGAAGCTTTCTTGGCTATGGCTACACCTTC
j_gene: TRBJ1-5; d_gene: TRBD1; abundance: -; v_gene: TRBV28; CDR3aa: CASSTTGGGKPQHF; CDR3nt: TGTGCCAGCAGCACGACAGGGGGCGGCAAGCCCCAGCATTTT
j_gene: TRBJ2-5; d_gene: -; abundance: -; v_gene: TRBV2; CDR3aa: CASRVGGLQETQYF; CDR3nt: TGTGCCAGCAGGGTGGGCGGATTGCAAGAGACCCAGTACTTC
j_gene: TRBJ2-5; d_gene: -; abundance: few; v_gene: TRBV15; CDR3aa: CATSRSNPGETQYF; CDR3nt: TGTGCCACCAGCAGGTCTAATCCTGGGGAGACCCAGTACTTC
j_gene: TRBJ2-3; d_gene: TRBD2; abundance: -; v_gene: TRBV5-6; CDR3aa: CASSSEMLAAGVTDTQYF; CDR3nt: TGTGCCAGCAGCTCAGAGATGCTAGCGGCGGGGGTCACAGATACGCAGTATTTT
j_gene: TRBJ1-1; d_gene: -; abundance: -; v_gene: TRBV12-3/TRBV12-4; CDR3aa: CASREQGDSQAFF; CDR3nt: TGTGCCAGCAGGGAACAGGGCGACAGTCAAGCTTTCTTT
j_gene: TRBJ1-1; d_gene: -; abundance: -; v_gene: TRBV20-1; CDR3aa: CSARGGEIEAFF; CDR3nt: TGCAGTGCTAGGGGCGGCGAAATTGAAGCTTTCTTT
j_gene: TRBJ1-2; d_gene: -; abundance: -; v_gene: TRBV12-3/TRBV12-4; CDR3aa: CASSPAGPLPTF; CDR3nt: TGTGCCAGCAGTCCTGCTGGGCCTCTTCCCACCTTC
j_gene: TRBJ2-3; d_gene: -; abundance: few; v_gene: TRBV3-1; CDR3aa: CASSQDVDTDTQYF; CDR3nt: TGTGCCAGCAGCCAAGACGTCGACACAGATACGCAGTATTTT
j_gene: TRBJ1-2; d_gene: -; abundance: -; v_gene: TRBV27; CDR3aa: CASSRDGPGRNYGYTF; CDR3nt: TGTGCCAGCAGTCGGGACGGACCGGGGAGGAACTATGGCTACACCTTC
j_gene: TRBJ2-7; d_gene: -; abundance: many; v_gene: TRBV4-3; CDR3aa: CASSQDPLMVSSYNEQYF; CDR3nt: TGCGCCAGCAGCCAAGACCCGCTAATGGTTAGCTCCTACAATGAGCAGTACTTC
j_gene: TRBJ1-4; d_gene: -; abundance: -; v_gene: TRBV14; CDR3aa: CASSQNSQTDAKLFF; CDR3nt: TGTGCCAGCAGCCAAAACTCCCAAACCGATGCAAAACTGTTTTTT
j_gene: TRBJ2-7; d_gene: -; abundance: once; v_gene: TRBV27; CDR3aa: CASSLQALGGATYEQYF; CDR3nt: TGTGCCAGCAGTTTACAGGCACTGGGGGGGGCAACCTACGAGCAGTACTTC
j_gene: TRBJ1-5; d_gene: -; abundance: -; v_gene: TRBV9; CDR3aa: CASSVGSGYHQPQHF; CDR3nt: TGTGCCAGCAGCGTAGGGTCAGGTTATCATCAGCCCCAGCATTTT
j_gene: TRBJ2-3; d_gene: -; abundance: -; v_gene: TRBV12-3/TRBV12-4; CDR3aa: CASPLGERCGYEDNTQYF; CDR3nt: TGTGCCAGCCCCTTAGGGGAGCGTTGCGGGTACGAGGATAATACGCAGTATTTT
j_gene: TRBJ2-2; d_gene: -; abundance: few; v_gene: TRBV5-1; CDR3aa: CASSHKLRTGELFF; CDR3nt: TGCGCCAGCAGCCACAAACTCAGAACCGGGGAGCTGTTTTTT
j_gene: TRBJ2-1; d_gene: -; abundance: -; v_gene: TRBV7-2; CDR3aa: CASSLATSSSYNEQFF; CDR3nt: TGTGCCAGCAGCTTAGCGACTTCGAGCTCCTACAATGAGCAGTTCTTC
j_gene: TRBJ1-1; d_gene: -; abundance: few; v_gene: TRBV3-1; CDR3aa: CASSQGPQDVTGTEAFF; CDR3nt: TGTGCCAGCAGCCAAGGCCCTCAGGACGTCACCGGGACTGAGGCTTTCTTT